Listed below are T cell receptor beta chains from one sample, sequenced in a study of cytomegalovirus exposure and HLA in healthy donors. Sequencing used immunoSEQ multiplex PCR; TCRdb keeps in-frame clones, though not all of them. The profile shows fewer than 110,000 clones, 82% of them singletons. Material for sequencing was PBMCs. These receptors were obtained from a man between 25 and 39 years old in good health and CMV-seropositive. Both conserved end residues are part of each CDR3. A D gene is named only where the DNA matches it firmly. Expanded clones get a size class; other rows say once, few or many, or leave the size out.

DNA | CDR3 | size | D | J | V
TGTGCCAGCAGCTTGGTGGGGGGTCGGGTGTTGGGGGAGCAGTACTTC | CASSLVGGRVLGEQYF | . | . | TRBJ2-7 | TRBV5-6
TGTGCCAGCAGCTCGGCGGAGGCAGGGGGCTTACCCCTCCACTTT | CASSSAEAGGLPLHF | . | TRBD1 | TRBJ1-6 | TRBV5-4
TGTGCCAGCAGCTTAATGAGCAGGGGAAACAAAAACAGTCAGTACTTC | CASSLMSRGNKNSQYF | . | . | TRBJ2-4 | TRBV7-2
TGTGCCAGCAGCTTGGCCTTAGACAGGGGGACTGAAGCTTTCTTT | CASSLALDRGTEAFF | . | TRBD1 | TRBJ1-1 | TRBV5-6
TGTGCCAGCAGCCAAGATACTAGCGGGGGCTACAATGAGCAGTTCTTC | CASSQDTSGGYNEQFF | . | TRBD2 | TRBJ2-1 | TRBV4-2
TGTGCCAGTAGTATAGAAGGACTAGCGGGGGGGGGATACAATGAGCAGTTCTTC | CASSIEGLAGGGYNEQFF | . | TRBD2 | TRBJ2-1 | TRBV19
TGTGCCAGCCGCCTAACAGGGTTCGGTGGTGAAAAACTGTTTTTT | CASRLTGFGGEKLFF | few | . | TRBJ1-4 | TRBV6-5
TGTGCCAGTAGTCCGAGGGACAGGGACTACGAGCAGTACTTC | CASSPRDRDYEQYF | . | TRBD1 | TRBJ2-7 | TRBV19
TGTGCCAGCAGCACCCGGACAGGGGGCGGCCAAGAGACTCAGTACTTC | CASSTRTGGGQETQYF | . | TRBD1 | TRBJ2-5 | TRBV9
TGTGCCAGCAGATACGGGGGGGCGGACCAGCCCCAGCATTTT | CASRYGGADQPQHF | . | . | TRBJ1-5 | TRBV6-6
TGTGCCAGCTCACCCCATAATGAGCAGTTCTTC | CASSPHNEQFF | . | . | TRBJ2-1 | TRBV18
TGTGCCTGCCGGACAGGAAGTAACTATGGCTACACCTTC | CACRTGSNYGYTF | . | TRBD1 | TRBJ1-2 | TRBV6-5
TGCAGCGTTGTCGACTCTGGGGCCAACGGCCTGACTTTC | CSVVDSGANGLTF | . | . | TRBJ2-6 | TRBV29-1
TGTGCCAGCAGCTTGGCTGGCGGATGGAACACCGGGGAGCTGTTTTTT | CASSLAGGWNTGELFF | . | . | TRBJ2-2 | TRBV5-6
TGCGCCAGCAGCCAAGATGGGGCACAGGGGCTAAGGGTGGTGTTTTTT | CASSQDGAQGLRVVFF | . | TRBD1 | TRBJ2-2 | TRBV4-1
TGCGCCAGCAGCTTGGCTAGTCTAGCTGACTACGAGCAGTACTTC | CASSLASLADYEQYF | few | . | TRBJ2-7 | TRBV5-1